The 32 T cell receptor beta chains given below trace back to one sample, sequenced in a study of early T cells in non-severe SARS-CoV-2 infection. TCRdb itself ran the 5' RACE reads through MiXCR, one entry per CDR3 protein. Among 35,000 to 50,000 distinct CDR3 sequences listed, about 25% were seen once. Sample: whole blood, taken at baseline. These receptors came from an adult who was a healthcare worker with PCR-confirmed SARS-CoV-2 infection or an uninfected control (not recorded which).

The chain uses TRBV12-3 or TRBV12-4 and TRBJ2-1; D gene uncertain. The CDR3 has 14 amino acids. Trimming removed 7 bases at V and 8 bases at J, with 18 bases between. Here the CDR3 DNA reads TGTGCCAGCATCCCGGACCTACGGGCCCATGAGCAGTTCTTC. Translated, it gives CASIPDLRAHEQFF.

CDR3 coding DNA: TGTGCCAGCTCACAGGCAGCGGGGGCCCACAATGAGCAGTTCTTC. Translation: CASSQAAGAHNEQFF. The rearrangement uses TRBV18 and TRBJ2-1, with TRBD2 matching 8 bases. CDR3 length: 15 amino acids. Germline CDR1 is KGHSH and CDR2 is LQKENI. The ends lost 4 bases at V and 5 bases at J; junction bases unmatched: 7.

This chain links TRBV7-3 with TRBJ2-3; perhaps TRBD1 as D (6 bases). This CDR3 has 13 residues. Trimming removed 3 bases at V and 6 bases at J, with 10 bases between. Germline lookup yields CDR1 SGHTA and CDR2 FQGTGA. CDR3 sequence reads: CASSFGGGDTQYF. The CDR3 DNA reads TGTGCCAGCAGCTTTGGGGGCGGGGATACGCAGTATTTT.

The genes are TRBV7-6 and TRBJ2-7; no definite D call. The CDR3 covers 14 residues. Trimming took 2 bases from V and 0 from J, leaving 8 bases between them. Germline assignment: CDR1 SGHVS and CDR2 FNYEAQ. The CDR3 spells CASSLRPSSYEQYF. Written as DNA, the CDR3 is TGTGCCAGCAGCTTACGGCCTTCCTCCTACGAGCAGTACTTC.

The chain employs TRBV18 and TRBJ1-1; D ambiguous. The CDR3 totals 13 residues. In germline, CDR1 is KGHSH, CDR2 LQKENI. Deletions cut 2 bases from V and 0 bases from J, with 4 bases between. As DNA, the CDR3 is TGTGCCAGCTCACCAGGACTGAACACTGAAGCTTTCTTT. Residues: CASSPGLNTEAFF.

The V call is TRBV6-1, the J call TRBJ2-7; 7 bases fit TRBD2. Germline CDR1 and CDR2: MNHNS and SASEGT. The J segment lost 5 bases and the V segment lost 5 bases, leaving 12 bases of the junction unmatched. The CDR3 is made up of 15 amino acids. As DNA, the CDR3 is TGTGCCAGCAGTTTGCGGGGGTACGATTGGGACGAGCAGTACTTC. Amino acids: CASSLRGYDWDEQYF.

This clonotype appeared once. The chain has TRBV14 and TRBJ1-4; weak D call: TRBD1 (5 bases). This CDR3 contains 12 residues. V gave up 5 bases and J gave up 8 bases, with 9 bases separating them. From germline, CDR1 is SGHDN and CDR2 FVKESK. The CDR3: CASSAQGEKLFF. CDR3 bases: TGTGCCAGCAGCGCTCAGGGAGAAAAACTGTTTTTT.

The chain employs TRBV7-3 and TRBJ2-1, with 8 nucleotides matching TRBD1. The germline V gene encodes CDR1 SGHTA and CDR2 FQGTGA. The V segment lost 4 bases and the J segment 6 bases; nucleotides outside the gene matches: 8. This CDR3 has 15 amino acids. Written as DNA, the CDR3 is TGTGCCAGCAGCTCCGGACAGGGAGTAAGCAATGAGCAGTTCTTC. This translates into CASSSGQGVSNEQFF.

The chain is built from TRBV5-5 and TRBJ2-5, with a weak D call TRBD1 (5 bases). Trimming removed 2 bases from V and 0 bases from J, with 11 bases in between. This CDR3 contains 15 residues. Germline V lookup: CDR1 SGHKS, CDR2 YYEKEE (reference sequence). The CDR3 DNA reads as TGTGCCAGCAGCTTTAGCATGGACAACCAAGAGACCCAGTACTTC. This encodes CASSFSMDNQETQYF.

The chain carries TRBV25-1 and TRBJ2-5, with TRBD1 matching 8 bases. V lost 2 bases and J lost 5; bases outside the gene matches: 7. Per the germline V gene, CDR1 is MGHDK and CDR2 is SYGVNS. This CDR3 comprises 15 residues. In DNA, the CDR3 is TGTGCCAGCAGTGAAGGGACAGGATGGTTGGAGACCCAGTACTTC. Protein: CASSEGTGWLETQYF.

This chain joins TRBV15 and TRBJ1-3, with D possibly TRBD1 on 5 matching bases. Trimming removed 1 base from V and 1 base from J, with 11 bases in between. Germline assignment: CDR1 LNHNV and CDR2 YYDKDF (reference sequence). The CDR3 is 16 amino acids. In DNA, the CDR3 is TGTGCCACCAGCAGAGTCCTAGGGGAATCTGGAAACACCATATATTTT. Translation: CATSRVLGESGNTIYF. The variable domain in full, with the rest retrieved from reference TRBV15 and TRBJ1-3, is DAMVIQNPRYQVTQFGKPVTLSCSQTLNHNVMYWYQQKSSQAPKLLFHYYDKDFNNEADTPDNFQSRRPNTSFCFLDIRSPGLGDTAMYLCATSRVLGESGNTIYFGEGSWLTVV.

The chain joins TRBV28 to TRBJ2-3; the match to TRBD1 covers 9 bases. The CDR3 extends over 14 amino acids. The V and J ends lost 6 bases and 8 bases, in that order; junction bases with no gene match: 9. Germline-derived CDR1 and CDR2 are MDHEN and SYDVKM. The CDR3 nucleotides read TGTGCCAGCAGGGTCGAGACAGGGGGGCTTACGCAGTATTTT. Protein sequence: CASRVETGGLTQYF.

In its sample, this clonotype was seen a few times. The chain joins TRBV7-9 to TRBJ2-1; D call uncertain. The CDR3 spans 15 residues. Per germline, CDR1 SEHNR and CDR2 FQNEAQ (reference sequence). Trimming pared 1 base from V and 0 bases from J, leaving 7 bases between. The CDR3 nucleotides are TGTGCCAGCAGCTTAGTGGGTAGCTCCTACAATGAGCAGTTCTTC. Translated: CASSLVGSSYNEQFF.

The chain has TRBV6-2 or TRBV6-3 and TRBJ2-7; TRBD1 is a possible D gene (6 bases). Trimming stripped 6 bases from V and 0 bases from J, with 9 bases between. CDR1 and CDR2 (germline): MNHEY, SVGEGT. CDR3 size: 13 residues. In nucleotides, the CDR3 is TGTGCCAGCAGCCAGGACAGCTCCTACGAGCAGTACTTC. It is translated as CASSQDSSYEQYF.

There are a few counts of this clonotype. This chain joins TRBV2 and TRBJ1-2; no clear D gene. V lost 7 bases and J 8 bases, leaving 8 bases between the germline ends. Germline loops: CDR1 SNHLY, CDR2 FYNNEI. This CDR3 contains 10 residues. This CDR3 is CASKLSGYTF. The CDR3 DNA reads as TGTGCCAGCAAGTTGTCCGGCTACACCTTC.

The chain couples TRBV20-1 to TRBJ2-5, with 9 positions matching TRBD1. V shed 4 bases and J 7 bases; nucleotides not matched to a gene: 7. CDR3 size: 13 residues. CDR1 and CDR2 (germline): DFQATT, SNEGSKA (reference sequence). The CDR3 DNA follows: TGCAGTGCTATCTACAGGGGGCGTGGGACCCAGTACTTC. Its protein product is CSAIYRGRGTQYF.

The J gene is TRBJ1-5, the V gene TRBV5-1, with 7 bases fitting TRBD1. With 2 bases clipped from V and 2 bases from J, the junction kept 7 bases outside the gene matches. Germline V lookup: CDR1 SGHRS, CDR2 YFSETQ. This CDR3 has 16 amino acids. The CDR3 nucleotides are TGCGCCAGCAGCTTTGGAGACAGGGATGGCAATCAGCCCCAGCATTTT. It is translated as CASSFGDRDGNQPQHF. Supplemented by reference TRBV5-1 and TRBJ1-5, the full variable domain reads KAGVTQTPRYLIKTRGQQVTLSCSPISGHRSVSWYQQTPGQGLQFLFEYFSETQRNKGNFPGRFSGRQFSNSRSEMNVSTLELGDSALYLCASSFGDRDGNQPQHFGDGTRLSIL.

Only a few counts were recorded for this clonotype. V gene TRBV7-9 combines with J gene TRBJ2-7; D gene unclear. Germline-derived CDR1 and CDR2 are SEHNR and FQNEAQ (reference sequence). Trimming removed 5 bases from V and 2 bases from J, with 10 bases in between. The CDR3 sequence is 13 residues long. The CDR3 DNA sequence: TGTGCCAGCAGCCCCCCCGCGGCCTACGAGCAGTACTTC. It yields the protein CASSPPAAYEQYF.

In this sample, this clonotype turned up a few times. The V gene is TRBV7-9, the J gene TRBJ2-7; TRBD1 matches 11 bases. Per germline, CDR1 SEHNR and CDR2 FQNEAQ (reference sequence). The V and J ends lost 5 bases and 7 bases, in that order; junction bases with no gene match: 7. CDR3 length equals 14 residues. The CDR3 loop reads CASSPGQGAREQYF. The CDR3, as DNA: TGTGCCAGCAGCCCCGGACAGGGGGCAAGGGAGCAGTACTTC.

In its sample, this clonotype was seen a few times. This chain links TRBV7-8 with TRBJ2-3; maybe TRBD2 (7 bases). Trimming took off 5 bases at V and 2 bases at J, with 26 bases between the two ends. The CDR3 is 19 amino acids. CDR1 and CDR2 (germline): SGHVS, FQNEAQ. The DNA of the CDR3 is TGTGCCAGCAGCCGAACCAGAATTGGGGGGGCCGCCCCCACAGATACGCAGTATTTT. Translation: CASSRTRIGGAAPTDTQYF.

The chain recombines TRBV4-3 with TRBJ2-7, with unresolved D. The CDR3 is 14 amino acids. Per the germline V gene, CDR1 is LGHNA and CDR2 is YSLEER. V was cut by 1 base and J by 0 bases, with 7 bases left in between. This chain's CDR3 is CASSQVLRSYEQYF. The CDR3 nucleotides are TGCGCCAGCAGCCAAGTTCTCCGCTCCTACGAGCAGTACTTC.

The CDR3: CASSSRGQTYEQYF. DNA for the CDR3: TGTGCCAGCAGCAGCCGGGGGCAAACCTACGAGCAGTACTTC. The V gene is TRBV7-9, the J gene TRBJ2-7, with D perhaps given as TRBD1 or TRBD2 (6 bases each). This CDR3 is built from 14 residues. Germline CDR1 SEHNR, CDR2 FQNEAQ (reference sequence). V shed 5 bases and J shed 2 bases, with 13 bases lying between them. Full variable domain (outside the CDR3, taken from reference TRBV7-9 and TRBJ2-7): DTGVSQNPRHKITKRGQNVTFRCDPISEHNRLYWYRQTLGQGPEFLTYFQNEAQLEKSRLLSDRFSAERPKGSFSTLEIQRTEQGDSAMYLCASSSRGQTYEQYFGPGTRLTVT.

The chain uses TRBV12-3 or TRBV12-4 and TRBJ2-7, with TRBD1 matching 11 bases. The length of the CDR3 is 13 residues. V shed 6 bases and J 6 bases; nucleotides not matched to a gene: 4. The CDR3 loop is CASSRTGGAEQYF. For the CDR3, the DNA is TGTGCCAGCAGCCGGACAGGGGGCGCCGAGCAGTACTTC.

There are a few counts of this clonotype. The gene calls are TRBV2 and TRBJ2-5; D unclear. From germline, CDR1 is SNHLY and CDR2 FYNNEI. The CDR3 has 12 amino acids. V lost 4 bases to trimming and J lost 1 base, with 4 bases between them. CDR3 sequence reads: CASSVVQETQYF. The CDR3 DNA reads TGTGCCAGCAGTGTTGTCCAAGAGACCCAGTACTTC.

This clonotype was seen more than once but under ten times. This chain uses TRBV18 with TRBJ2-1, with D possibly TRBD2 on 6 matching bases. The CDR3 extends over 12 amino acids. Germline CDR1 KGHSH, CDR2 LQKENI. V gave up 2 bases and J gave up 7 bases, with 6 bases separating them. This CDR3 is CASSPGRNEQFF. The CDR3 DNA follows: TGTGCCAGCTCACCAGGGAGGAATGAGCAGTTCTTC.

The chain is built from TRBV2 and TRBJ2-2, with TRBD1 as a possible D gene (6 bases). Trimming stripped 10 bases from V and 2 bases from J, with 14 bases between. CDR3 length equals 14 residues. Germline V CDR1 and CDR2: SNHLY, FYNNEI. CDR3 nucleotides: TGTGCCAAGCAGGGACATACCAACACCGGGGAGCTGTTTTTT. Protein product: CAKQGHTNTGELFF.

This clonotype occurred a few times. V gene TRBV7-2 combines with J gene TRBJ2-3; 8 bases line up with TRBD1. Germline-derived CDR1 and CDR2 are SGHTA and FQGNSA. This CDR3 spans 16 amino acids. J gave up 3 bases and V 2 bases, and 7 bases lay outside the gene matches. The CDR3 region is CASSLSWDRRTDTQYF. DNA for the CDR3: TGTGCCAGCAGCTTAAGCTGGGACAGGAGAACAGATACGCAGTATTTT. The full variable domain, in which reference TRBV7-2 and TRBJ2-3 provide the parts outside the CDR3, is GAGVSQSPSNKVTEKGKDVELRCDPISGHTALYWYRQSLGQGLEFLIYFQGNSAPDKSGLPSDRFSAERTGGSVSTLTIQRTQQEDSAVYLCASSLSWDRRTDTQYFGPGTRLTVL.

V gene TRBV7-2 combines with J gene TRBJ2-3; D might be TRBD1 (8 bases). Germline CDR1 is SGHTA and CDR2 is FQGNSA. CDR3 length: 17 amino acids. The V end lost 4 bases, the J end lost 4 bases, and 21 bases lay between the germline ends. The CDR3 loop reads CASSYGGTGPFADTQYF. The CDR3 nucleotides read TGTGCCAGCAGCTACGGGGGGACAGGCCCCTTTGCAGATACGCAGTATTTT.

V usage is TRBV7-2 and J usage is TRBJ2-5; 10 bases are a match to TRBD1. Germline V lookup: CDR1 SGHTA, CDR2 FQGNSA. V lost 5 bases, J lost 5 bases, and 8 bases stayed unmatched. CDR3 size: 15 residues. The CDR3 sequence: CASSLRGQGFETQYF. CDR3 nucleotide sequence: TGTGCCAGCAGCCTAAGGGGACAGGGGTTTGAGACCCAGTACTTC.

Remarks on this clonotype: Germline and junction disagree at one end, which may indicate a read error. The genes are TRBV7-7 and TRBJ1-4; D remains unclear. Germline V gene sequence: CDR1 SSHAT, CDR2 FNYEAQ (reference sequence). The CDR3 extends over 15 amino acids. The CDR3 region has the DNA TGTGCTAGCAGCCTAACTCCCGGGCCTAATGAAAAACTGTTTTTT. Its protein product is CASSLTPGPNEKLFF.

The chain carries TRBV20-1 and TRBJ2-2; D might be TRBD1 (7 bases). The CDR3 runs 14 residues. V lost 5 bases, J lost 5 bases, and 15 bases lay in between. CDR1 is DFQATT and CDR2 is SNEGSKA in the germline V gene (reference sequence). The CDR3 is CSAEGGGDTGELFF. For the CDR3, the DNA is TGCAGTGCTGAAGGAGGGGGCGATACCGGGGAGCTGTTTTTT.

CDR3 protein: CASSQPAGRTSTDTQYF. CDR3 DNA sequence: TGTGCCAGCAGCCAACCTGCGGGACGGACCAGCACAGATACGCAGTATTTT. This chain connects TRBV7-9 to TRBJ2-3, with D perhaps matching TRBD2 (6 bases). This CDR3 contains 17 residues. V was shortened by 5 bases and J by 0 bases, with 18 bases between the two germline ends. Germline CDR1 is SEHNR and CDR2 is FQNEAQ (reference sequence).